Listed below are T cell receptor beta chains from one sample, sequenced in a study of control samples from healthy donors and cancer patients. Assay: immunoSEQ multiplex PCR; the TCRdb copy retains only in-frame clones and omits some. The sample has 25,000 to 35,000 clones; 87% are singletons. Sequenced: PBMCs. These receptors were collected from a woman in her thirties or forties with lung cancer. The CDR3 runs from the conserved cysteine through the conserved F or W. D genes are given only for firm matches. The size of a clone is reported for some rows only, either as once, few or many, or as a class for expanded clones.

d_call: NA
v_call: TRBV4-1
clone_size: NA
j_call: TRBJ2-3
cdr3_nt: TGCGCCAGCAGCCTAAGATATACAGGGCTGGGCACAGATACGCAGTATTTT
cdr3_aa: CASSLRYTGLGTDTQYF

d_call: NA
v_call: TRBV6-1
clone_size: NA
j_call: TRBJ1-1
cdr3_nt: TGTGCCAGCAGTGAAGCCCGGGGGACTGAAGCTTTCTTT
cdr3_aa: CASSEARGTEAFF

d_call: TRBD1
v_call: TRBV5-1
clone_size: NA
j_call: TRBJ2-2
cdr3_nt: TGCGCCAGCAGCTTTGGGACAGGGAGGGCCGGGGAGCTGTTTTTT
cdr3_aa: CASSFGTGRAGELFF

d_call: TRBD1
v_call: TRBV6-2/TRBV6-3
clone_size: NA
j_call: TRBJ2-4
cdr3_nt: TGTGCCAGCAGCGAGTTACAGGGGCCCCAAAACATTCAGTACTTC
cdr3_aa: CASSELQGPQNIQYF

d_call: NA
v_call: TRBV2
clone_size: NA
j_call: TRBJ1-1
cdr3_nt: TGTGCCAGCATTCGGGACCACACTGAAGCTTTCTTT
cdr3_aa: CASIRDHTEAFF

d_call: NA
v_call: TRBV28
clone_size: NA
j_call: TRBJ1-1
cdr3_nt: TGTGCCAGCAGTTTCCGAGGGGGCACTGAAGCTTTCTTT
cdr3_aa: CASSFRGGTEAFF

d_call: NA
v_call: TRBV5-1
clone_size: NA
j_call: TRBJ1-1
cdr3_nt: TGCGCCAGCAGCACCTCGGCCGACACCAACACTGAAGCTTTCTTT
cdr3_aa: CASSTSADTNTEAFF

d_call: TRBD2
v_call: TRBV5-5
clone_size: NA
j_call: TRBJ2-5
cdr3_nt: TGTGCCAGCAGCCTCGGGCGGGGGGACTGGGAGACCCAGTACTTC
cdr3_aa: CASSLGRGDWETQYF

d_call: NA
v_call: TRBV11-3
clone_size: once
j_call: TRBJ1-5
cdr3_nt: TGTGCCAGCAGTCCAGCCCCGAACAGTTCGCTTCAGCCCCAGCATTTT
cdr3_aa: CASSPAPNSSLQPQHF

d_call: NA
v_call: TRBV10-3
clone_size: NA
j_call: TRBJ2-3
cdr3_nt: TGTGCCACCAGCTCGGCCCCTAAATCTAGCACAGATACGCAGTATTTT
cdr3_aa: CATSSAPKSSTDTQYF

d_call: NA
v_call: TRBV6-6
clone_size: once
j_call: TRBJ1-2
cdr3_nt: TGTGCCAGCAGGGACACAGCCTTCTATGGCTACACCTTC
cdr3_aa: CASRDTAFYGYTF

d_call: NA
v_call: TRBV9
clone_size: NA
j_call: TRBJ2-3
cdr3_nt: TGTGCCAGCAGCGTAGCTGGGGGGCCCACAGATACGCAGTATTTT
cdr3_aa: CASSVAGGPTDTQYF

d_call: NA
v_call: TRBV7-3
clone_size: NA
j_call: TRBJ1-1
cdr3_nt: TGTGCCAGCAGCTTAAAGGGGGGGAACACTGAAGCTTTCTTT
cdr3_aa: CASSLKGGNTEAFF

d_call: NA
v_call: TRBV4-1
clone_size: once
j_call: TRBJ2-7
cdr3_nt: TGCGCCAGCAGCTTCGGGGCCTCCTACGAGCAGTACTTC
cdr3_aa: CASSFGASYEQYF

d_call: NA
v_call: TRBV3-1/TRBV3-2
clone_size: NA
j_call: TRBJ1-2
cdr3_nt: TGTGCCAGCAGCCAAGATCCCTTTAACTATGGCTACACCTTC
cdr3_aa: CASSQDPFNYGYTF

d_call: NA
v_call: TRBV30
clone_size: NA
j_call: TRBJ1-5
cdr3_nt: TGTGCCTGGAGTGCATCAGGGGAATGGCCCCAGCATTTT
cdr3_aa: CAWSASGEWPQHF

d_call: NA
v_call: TRBV4-3
clone_size: NA
j_call: TRBJ1-2
cdr3_nt: TGCGCCAGCAGCCAAGGAATTGGGGCGTGGGATGGCTACACCTTC
cdr3_aa: CASSQGIGAWDGYTF

d_call: NA
v_call: TRBV5-4
clone_size: NA
j_call: TRBJ1-2
cdr3_nt: TGTGCCAGCAGCCCGGGCCGAAACTATGGCTACACCTTC
cdr3_aa: CASSPGRNYGYTF

d_call: TRBD1
v_call: TRBV27
clone_size: few
j_call: TRBJ2-7
cdr3_nt: TGTGCCAGCTCCCTACTGTATGGACAGGCCTACGAGCAGTACTTC
cdr3_aa: CASSLLYGQAYEQYF

d_call: NA
v_call: TRBV25-1
clone_size: NA
j_call: TRBJ1-2
cdr3_nt: TGTGCCAGTTCCGGGAACGAAGATGGCTACACCTTC
cdr3_aa: CASSGNEDGYTF

d_call: NA
v_call: TRBV7-2
clone_size: few
j_call: TRBJ2-5
cdr3_nt: TGTGCCAGCAGCCCCGCCGACTATAAAGAGACCCAGTACTTC
cdr3_aa: CASSPADYKETQYF

d_call: NA
v_call: TRBV11-3
clone_size: NA
j_call: TRBJ1-1
cdr3_nt: TGTGCCAGCAGCTTAGCTGAGGAGGAGGAAGCTTTCTTT
cdr3_aa: CASSLAEEEEAFF

d_call: NA
v_call: TRBV6-5
clone_size: NA
j_call: TRBJ2-7
cdr3_nt: TGTGCCAGCAGTTCCCCCGGGGCCCTCGGTGAGCAGTACTTC
cdr3_aa: CASSSPGALGEQYF

d_call: NA
v_call: TRBV15
clone_size: NA
j_call: TRBJ1-5
cdr3_nt: TGTGCCACGAGCAGGGGCTCCAATCAGCCCCAGCATTTT
cdr3_aa: CATSRGSNQPQHF

d_call: NA
v_call: TRBV5-1
clone_size: NA
j_call: TRBJ2-3
cdr3_nt: TGCGCCAGCAGCTCGGGACCGAGCACAGATACGCAGTATTTT
cdr3_aa: CASSSGPSTDTQYF

d_call: NA
v_call: TRBV6-5
clone_size: NA
j_call: TRBJ2-3
cdr3_nt: TGTGCCAGCAGTTTAAGGAGGAGCACAGATACGCAGTATTTT
cdr3_aa: CASSLRRSTDTQYF

d_call: NA
v_call: TRBV19
clone_size: NA
j_call: TRBJ2-6
cdr3_nt: TGTGCCAGTACCGCCCAGGGGGGGAGCTCTGGGGCCAACGTCCTGACTTTC
cdr3_aa: CASTAQGGSSGANVLTF

d_call: TRBD2
v_call: TRBV25-1
clone_size: NA
j_call: TRBJ2-1
cdr3_nt: TGTGCCAGCAGCCGGACTAGCGGGTACAATGAGCAGTTCTTC
cdr3_aa: CASSRTSGYNEQFF

d_call: NA
v_call: TRBV28
clone_size: NA
j_call: TRBJ1-5
cdr3_nt: TGTGCCAGCAGGCAGGCCGGACATCACCGAGGTCAGCCCCAGCATTTT
cdr3_aa: CASRQAGHHRGQPQHF

d_call: NA
v_call: TRBV14
clone_size: NA
j_call: TRBJ2-7
cdr3_nt: TGTGCCAGCAGCCAAGCCGGACCTGCTTACTCCTACGAGCAGTACTTC
cdr3_aa: CASSQAGPAYSYEQYF

d_call: TRBD1
v_call: TRBV5-6
clone_size: once
j_call: TRBJ1-6
cdr3_nt: TGTGCCAGCAGCTTGGAAGGGGGCGGTTCACCCCTCCACTTT
cdr3_aa: CASSLEGGGSPLHF

d_call: TRBD2
v_call: TRBV7-3
clone_size: NA
j_call: TRBJ2-3
cdr3_nt: TGTGCCAGCTCAAGTACTAGCGGGGGGGCGTATACGCAGTATTTT
cdr3_aa: CASSSTSGGAYTQYF

d_call: NA
v_call: TRBV25-1
clone_size: NA
j_call: TRBJ2-1
cdr3_nt: TGTGCCAGCAGTGACCCGGGACCGCACTACAATGAGCAGTTCTTC
cdr3_aa: CASSDPGPHYNEQFF

d_call: TRBD1
v_call: TRBV24-1
clone_size: NA
j_call: TRBJ2-1
cdr3_nt: TGTGCCACCAGGGCGGGACAGGGATACAATGAGCAGTTCTTC
cdr3_aa: CATRAGQGYNEQFF

d_call: TRBD2
v_call: TRBV9
clone_size: once
j_call: TRBJ2-3
cdr3_nt: TGTGCCAGCAGCCGGACCCCCACTAGCGGCCGCACAGATACGCAGTATTTT
cdr3_aa: CASSRTPTSGRTDTQYF

d_call: NA
v_call: TRBV19
clone_size: NA
j_call: TRBJ1-1
cdr3_nt: TGTGCCAGTAACACAAGAGGAGGGTCCACTGAAGCTTTCTTT
cdr3_aa: CASNTRGGSTEAFF

d_call: TRBD2
v_call: TRBV6-5
clone_size: NA
j_call: TRBJ2-1
cdr3_nt: TGTGCCACGTCCGGGACTAGCGGGCAAGACAATGAGCAGTTCTTC
cdr3_aa: CATSGTSGQDNEQFF

d_call: NA
v_call: TRBV12-3/TRBV12-4
clone_size: NA
j_call: TRBJ2-1
cdr3_nt: TGTGCCAGCAGTTTAGATCCCGAAGAGCAGTTCTTC
cdr3_aa: CASSLDPEEQFF

d_call: TRBD1
v_call: TRBV13
clone_size: NA
j_call: TRBJ1-2
cdr3_nt: TGTGCCAGCAGCCCGGGACAGGGGGCACGAGGCTACACCTTC
cdr3_aa: CASSPGQGARGYTF

d_call: NA
v_call: TRBV11-2
clone_size: NA
j_call: TRBJ1-6
cdr3_nt: TGTGCCAGCAGCTTAGGAGAGCATCGCTCACCCCTCCACTTT
cdr3_aa: CASSLGEHRSPLHF

d_call: NA
v_call: TRBV5-5
clone_size: NA
j_call: TRBJ1-5
cdr3_nt: TGTGCCAGCAGCTTGGGTCCAGGGAGCAATCAGCCCCAGCATTTT
cdr3_aa: CASSLGPGSNQPQHF

d_call: NA
v_call: TRBV19
clone_size: once
j_call: TRBJ2-1
cdr3_nt: TGTGCCAGTAGGGGCAGGGGAGACAATGAGCAGTTCTTC
cdr3_aa: CASRGRGDNEQFF

d_call: NA
v_call: TRBV24-1
clone_size: NA
j_call: TRBJ1-1
cdr3_nt: TGTGCCACCAGTGATCCGGGGAACACTGAAGCTTTCTTT
cdr3_aa: CATSDPGNTEAFF

d_call: TRBD1
v_call: TRBV5-1
clone_size: NA
j_call: TRBJ1-1
cdr3_nt: TGCGCCAGCAGCTTGGATGCAGGGGGCGAGGGCGCTGAAGCTTTCTTT
cdr3_aa: CASSLDAGGEGAEAFF

d_call: NA
v_call: TRBV5-4
clone_size: NA
j_call: TRBJ2-5
cdr3_nt: TGTGCCAGCAGCTTGGGGGTAAGACAGGAGGAAGAGACCCAGTACTTC
cdr3_aa: CASSLGVRQEEETQYF

d_call: TRBD2
v_call: TRBV18
clone_size: once
j_call: TRBJ2-1
cdr3_nt: TGTGCCAGCTCAATTTTAGCGGGGAGCTCCTACAATGAGCAGTTCTTC
cdr3_aa: CASSILAGSSYNEQFF

d_call: NA
v_call: TRBV29-1
clone_size: NA
j_call: TRBJ1-2
cdr3_nt: TGCAGCGTTGATACCTCAGGTTGGGGCTACACCTTC
cdr3_aa: CSVDTSGWGYTF

d_call: NA
v_call: TRBV11-2
clone_size: once
j_call: TRBJ1-6
cdr3_nt: TGTGCCAGCAGCTCCCTGGGGGGCGGTAATTCACCCCTCCACTTT
cdr3_aa: CASSSLGGGNSPLHF

d_call: NA
v_call: TRBV10-1
clone_size: once
j_call: TRBJ2-2
cdr3_nt: TGCGCCAGCAGTGAATACAGAAACACCGGGGAGCTGTTTTTT
cdr3_aa: CASSEYRNTGELFF

d_call: TRBD2
v_call: TRBV6-1
clone_size: NA
j_call: TRBJ2-5
cdr3_nt: TGTGCCAGCAGTGAAGGGCGGGGGGAGCTGGAGACCCAGTACTTC
cdr3_aa: CASSEGRGELETQYF

d_call: NA
v_call: TRBV6-2/TRBV6-3
clone_size: NA
j_call: TRBJ1-1
cdr3_nt: TGTGCCAGCAGTTACGGGATGGCTATGAACACTGAAGCTTTCTTT
cdr3_aa: CASSYGMAMNTEAFF

d_call: TRBD2
v_call: TRBV4-1
clone_size: NA
j_call: TRBJ2-5
cdr3_nt: TGCGCCAGCAGCTCCGGGAGCGGGAAGACCCAGTACTTC
cdr3_aa: CASSSGSGKTQYF

d_call: NA
v_call: TRBV5-1
clone_size: NA
j_call: TRBJ2-3
cdr3_nt: TGCGCCAGCAGCCCTAGCCCGGGCCTTGAGGATACGCAGTATTTT
cdr3_aa: CASSPSPGLEDTQYF

d_call: NA
v_call: TRBV3-1/TRBV3-2
clone_size: NA
j_call: TRBJ1-3
cdr3_nt: TGTGCCAGCAGCCAGGGAGGGCTCTCTGGAAACACCATATATTTT
cdr3_aa: CASSQGGLSGNTIYF

d_call: NA
v_call: TRBV24-1
clone_size: NA
j_call: TRBJ2-3
cdr3_nt: TGTGCCACCAGTGAGGGCACAGATACGCAGTATTTT
cdr3_aa: CATSEGTDTQYF

d_call: TRBD2
v_call: TRBV6-5
clone_size: NA
j_call: TRBJ2-3
cdr3_nt: TGTGCCAGCAGAGGCGGGGGGGCTGCAGATACGCAGTATTTT
cdr3_aa: CASRGGGAADTQYF

d_call: NA
v_call: TRBV7-2
clone_size: NA
j_call: TRBJ1-5
cdr3_nt: TGTGCCAGCAGCTTATACAGTAGCAATCAGCCCCAGCATTTT
cdr3_aa: CASSLYSSNQPQHF

d_call: NA
v_call: TRBV4-3
clone_size: NA
j_call: TRBJ2-2
cdr3_nt: TGCGCCAGCAGCTCTAATTGGGGGGTCGCGAACACCGGGGAGCTGTTTTTT
cdr3_aa: CASSSNWGVANTGELFF

d_call: TRBD1
v_call: TRBV4-2
clone_size: once
j_call: TRBJ2-2
cdr3_nt: TGTGCCAGCAGCCAAGACGTAATTGGAGGACAGGACACCGGGGAGCTGTTTTTT
cdr3_aa: CASSQDVIGGQDTGELFF

d_call: TRBD2
v_call: TRBV11-2
clone_size: NA
j_call: TRBJ2-3
cdr3_nt: TGTGCCAGCAGCTTAGTTTACGGGGGGGTGGTAGATACGCAGTATTTT
cdr3_aa: CASSLVYGGVVDTQYF